Listed here are 32 T cell receptor beta chains from one sample, sequenced in a study of response to subunit inactivated influenza vaccine. Each CDR3 protein is one row after TCRdb ran MiXCR on the RT-PCR reads. Of over 400,000 distinct CDR3 sequences listed, approximately 10% are singletons. The sample was PBMCs from blood, taken 45 days after vaccination. These TCRs come from a man in his fifties or sixties who received an inactivated influenza vaccine.

A note on this clonotype: Germline is not matched at one junction end, which may reflect a read error. The V gene is TRBV19, the J gene TRBJ1-5; 8 positions agree with TRBD1. The CDR3 has 14 amino acids. CDR1 LNHDA and CDR2 SQIVND come from the germline V gene (reference sequence). CDR3 amino acids: CASSRQGTYQPQHF. The DNA for the CDR3 is TGTGCCAGCAGTAGACAGGGGACATATCAGCCCCAGCATTTT.

This clonotype was recorded at least ten times. The genes are TRBV7-9 and TRBJ2-7; D unclear. The V and J ends lost 5 bases and 2 bases respectively, with 16 bases between them. CDR1 SEHNR and CDR2 FQNEAQ come from the germline V gene (reference sequence). The CDR3 length is 15 residues. The CDR3 protein is CASSPPGSPTYEQYF. CDR3 coding DNA: TGTGCCAGCAGCCCACCGGGCTCGCCAACCTACGAGCAGTACTTC.

This clonotype has more than one count but fewer than ten. V usage is TRBV28 and J usage is TRBJ2-7, with TRBD1 matching over 7 bases. The CDR3 has 14 residues. After removal of 5 bases from V and 3 bases from J, the junction contained 7 bases not matched to a gene. The V gene's germline CDR1 is MDHEN and CDR2 SYDVKM. CDR3: CASSVGQVDYEQYF. The CDR3 region has the DNA TGTGCCAGCAGTGTCGGACAGGTCGACTACGAGCAGTACTTC. Full variable domain (missing parts from reference TRBV28 and TRBJ2-7): DVKVTQSSRYLVKRTGEKVFLECVQDMDHENMFWYRQDPGLGLRLIYFSYDVKMKEKGDIPEGYSVSREKKERFSLILESASTNQTSMYLCASSVGQVDYEQYFGPGTRLTVT.

This clonotype showed up many times. The rearrangement joins TRBV4-1 to TRBJ1-6, with D unresolved. V lost 0 bases to trimming and J lost 0 bases, with 12 bases between them. This CDR3 region has 18 residues. CDR1 is MGHRA and CDR2 is YSYEKL in the germline V gene. The CDR3 DNA reads TGCGCCAGCAGCCAAGATATTGCGAGATACTCCTATAATTCACCCCTCCACTTT. This sequence encodes CASSQDIARYSYNSPLHF.

Only a few counts were recorded for this clonotype. The chain carries TRBV6-1 and TRBJ1-1, with D unclear. The CDR3 contains 16 residues. CDR1 MNHNS and CDR2 SASEGT come from the germline V gene. V was trimmed by 1 base and J by 1 base, leaving 13 bases between them. CDR3 nucleotide sequence: TGTGCCAGCAGTGAAGTTTGGCAGAGAAGGAACACTGAAGCTTTCTTT. It is translated as CASSEVWQRRNTEAFF.

V is TRBV29-1 and J is TRBJ2-5; 7 nucleotides agree with TRBD1. Germline loops: CDR1 SQVTM, CDR2 ANQGSEA. This CDR3 comprises 14 residues. J was trimmed by 1 base and V by 4 bases; bases with no gene match: 6. The CDR3 is CSVVVQGTQETQYF. DNA for the CDR3: TGCAGCGTTGTGGTACAGGGGACCCAAGAGACCCAGTACTTC.

The genes are TRBV6-5 and TRBJ2-5; 9 bases are a match to TRBD2. J gave up 7 bases and V 2 bases, and 8 bases lay outside the gene matches. This CDR3 contains 15 residues. Per germline, CDR1 MNHEY and CDR2 SVGAGI. The CDR3 DNA reads TGTGCCAGCAGTTACGGGACTGGCGGGAGGGCGACCCAGTACTTC. Amino acid sequence: CASSYGTGGRATQYF.

The sample holds many counts of this clonotype. J is TRBJ2-7 and V is TRBV15, with TRBD2 as a possible D gene (6 bases). The CDR3 consists of 12 residues. Trimming pared 6 bases from V and 6 bases from J, leaving 12 bases between. Germline-derived CDR1 and CDR2 are LNHNV and YYDKDF (reference sequence). The DNA for the CDR3 is TGTGCCACCAGTAGCGGACCCAGCGAGCAGTACTTC. It specifies CATSSGPSEQYF. Drawing the rest from reference TRBV15 and TRBJ2-7, the complete variable domain is DAMVIQNPRYQVTQFGKPVTLSCSQTLNHNVMYWYQQKSSQAPKLLFHYYDKDFNNEADTPDNFQSRRPNTSFCFLDIRSPGLGDTAMYLCATSSGPSEQYFGPGTRLTVT.

In its sample, this clonotype was seen a few times. The chain joins TRBV6-2 or TRBV6-3 to TRBJ2-5; possible D gene TRBD1, 5 bases. Per the germline V gene, CDR1 is MNHEY and CDR2 is SVGEGT. The CDR3 contains 12 residues. With 6 bases removed from V and 4 bases from J, the gap between germline ends came to 9 bases. The CDR3 nucleotides are TGTGCCAGCAGGACAGTTGGAGAGACCCAGTACTTC. Its translation: CASRTVGETQYF.

This chain connects TRBV7-9 to TRBJ1-2, with D possibly matching TRBD1 (6 bases). The V end was cut by 6 bases, the J end by 11 bases, with 13 bases between. CDR1 and CDR2 from the germline V gene are SEHNR and FQNEAQ (reference sequence). The CDR3 runs 11 residues. The CDR3 sequence: CASRLRQDYTF. The CDR3 nucleotides read TGTGCCAGCAGATTACGACAGGATTACACCTTC. The whole variable domain, filled in from reference TRBV7-9 and TRBJ1-2, reads DTGVSQNPRHKITKRGQNVTFRCDPISEHNRLYWYRQTLGQGPEFLTYFQNEAQLEKSRLLSDRFSAERPKGSFSTLEIQRTEQGDSAMYLCASRLRQDYTFGSGTRLTVV.

This clonotype showed up many times. The genes are TRBV20-1 and TRBJ2-1, with TRBD1 matching over 9 bases. J was trimmed by 10 bases and V by 6 bases; bases with no gene match: 10. This CDR3 contains 13 residues. Germline CDR1 and CDR2: DFQATT and SNEGSKA (reference sequence). The CDR3 nucleotides read TGCAGTGCCCCCCGGGGACAGGGAGGAGAGCAGTTCTTC. Protein product: CSAPRGQGGEQFF.

This clonotype has only a few counts. The chain couples TRBV12-2 to TRBJ1-5; no check of the table's D call, TRBD1, against the DNA was made. TRBV12-2 is a pseudogene segment. The CDR3 is 14 amino acids. CDR3 in DNA: TGTGCAAGACCCGGGACAGATAGCAATCAGCCCCAGCATTTT. Its translation: CARPGTDSNQPQHF.

This clonotype was found a few times. The chain recombines TRBV28 with TRBJ2-2; tentatively, D is TRBD2 (5 bases). Germline CDR1 and CDR2: MDHEN and SYDVKM. The CDR3 has 20 residues. Trimming pared 2 bases from V and 2 bases from J, leaving 24 bases between. DNA of the CDR3: TGTGCCAGCAGTTTACGCCCCGTCGGTAGCGAATTCAGAAACACCGGGGAGCTGTTTTTT. This gives the protein CASSLRPVGSEFRNTGELFF.

This clonotype was picked up many times. This chain connects TRBV20-1 to TRBJ2-1, with TRBD2 as a possible D gene (6 bases). The CDR3 has 12 amino acids. From germline, CDR1 is DFQATT and CDR2 SNEGSKA (reference sequence). The ends were cut back, 7 bases at V and 9 bases at J, with 16 bases in the middle. The CDR3: CSGETSLAEQFF. The DNA for the CDR3 is TGCAGTGGCGAAACTAGCCTAGCTGAGCAGTTCTTC.

This clonotype was counted between two and nine times. The gene calls are TRBV5-5 and TRBJ2-3; D ambiguous. From germline, CDR1 is SGHKS and CDR2 YYEKEE (reference sequence). The CDR3 spans 16 residues. V shed 0 bases and J shed 0 bases, with 11 bases lying between them. In DNA, the CDR3 is TGTGCCAGCAGCTTGGCCAGAGCAGGTAGCACAGATACGCAGTATTTT. Its translation is CASSLARAGSTDTQYF.

The chain uses TRBV4-1 and TRBJ1-6; 7 bases match TRBD1. In germline, CDR1 is MGHRA, CDR2 YSYEKL. The CDR3 covers 16 residues. The trim removed 4 bases at V and 5 bases at J, leaving 8 bases unmatched. CDR3 bases: TGCGCCAGCAGCCGGGTACAGGGGTTACATAATTCACCCCTCCACTTT. It translates to CASSRVQGLHNSPLHF.

The CDR3 sequence: CASSSSGTESEQFF. CDR3 sequence (DNA): TGCGCCAGCAGCTCAAGCGGGACGGAGAGTGAGCAGTTCTTC. V and J are TRBV5-1 and TRBJ2-1; 7 bases fit TRBD2. CDR3 size: 14 residues. V shed 3 bases, J shed 9 bases, and the junction held 9 bases outside the gene matches. The V gene's germline CDR1 is SGHRS and CDR2 YFSETQ. Drawing the rest from reference TRBV5-1 and TRBJ2-1, the complete variable domain is KAGVTQTPRYLIKTRGQQVTLSCSPISGHRSVSWYQQTPGQGLQFLFEYFSETQRNKGNFPGRFSGRQFSNSRSEMNVSTLELGDSALYLCASSSSGTESEQFFGPGTRLTVL.

This clonotype has just a few counts. One junction end disagrees with the germline gene, perhaps due to a read error. The chain combines TRBV15 with TRBJ2-5; 14 bases match TRBD2. CDR1 LNHNV and CDR2 YYDKDF come from the germline V gene (reference sequence). This CDR3 spans 14 amino acids. The CDR3 here is CATSRDRGLAGANF. The CDR3 DNA follows: TGTGCCACCAGCAGAGATAGGGGACTAGCGGGAGCTAACTTC.

This clonotype was seen many times. The chain links TRBV12-3 or TRBV12-4 to TRBJ1-2; D remains unclear. V dropped 2 bases and J dropped 4 bases, with 8 bases sitting between them. The CDR3 is made up of 13 amino acids. This CDR3 reads CASSLHSLYGYTF. The CDR3 bases are TGTGCCAGCAGTTTACACAGCCTCTATGGCTACACCTTC.

This clonotype was counted a few times. The rearrangement joins TRBV6-2 or TRBV6-3 to TRBJ2-3; 7 bases agree with TRBD1. Per germline, CDR1 MNHEY and CDR2 SVGEGT. V shed 5 bases and J 6 bases; nucleotides not matched to a gene: 5. This CDR3 spans 13 amino acids. The CDR3 DNA reads TGTGCCAGCAGTACATACAGGGGTGATACGCAGTATTTT. This translates into CASSTYRGDTQYF.

This clonotype was picked up a small number of times. The chain recombines TRBV20-1 with TRBJ2-7, with 7 bases lining up with TRBD2. Germline V gene data show CDR1 as DFQATT and CDR2 as SNEGSKA (reference sequence). V lost 5 bases and J lost 9; bases outside the gene matches: 13. The CDR3 has 13 residues. The CDR3 here is CSAPPVGEGRQYF. In DNA, the CDR3 is TGCAGTGCTCCCCCCGTGGGGGAGGGTAGGCAGTACTTC.

This clonotype occurred a few times. The chain joins TRBV18 to TRBJ1-6; D may be TRBD1 (5 bases). Germline V CDR1 and CDR2: KGHSH, LQKENI. CDR3 size: 15 residues. V dropped 4 bases and J dropped 7 bases, with 14 bases sitting between them. In DNA, the CDR3 is TGTGCCAGCTCACTGGGCCCCAGGGCGAATTCACCCCTCCACTTT. Translating gives CASSLGPRANSPLHF.

This clonotype showed up just a few times. The chain employs TRBV4-3 and TRBJ1-1; no clear D. CDR3 length: 14 residues. CDR1 LGHNA and CDR2 YSLEER come from the germline V gene. Between the trimmed V and J ends, which lost 1 base and 4 bases, there was a span of 10 bases. CDR3 in DNA: TGCGCCAGCAGCCAAGGTGACCGGGGCACTGAAGCTTTCTTT. Translated, it gives CASSQGDRGTEAFF.

This clonotype was recorded a few times. The chain is built from TRBV5-5 and TRBJ2-7; possible D gene TRBD1, 5 bases. The V and J ends lost 1 base and 5 bases respectively, with 16 bases between them. Per the germline V gene, CDR1 is SGHKS and CDR2 is YYEKEE (reference sequence). This CDR3 contains 15 residues. The CDR3 protein is CASSLLIQGVHEQYF. For the CDR3, the DNA is TGTGCCAGCAGCTTGTTGATCCAGGGTGTACACGAGCAGTACTTC.

The chain joins TRBV6-2 or TRBV6-3 to TRBJ2-1, with a tentative D call TRBD1 (6 bases). V lost 4 bases and J 4 bases, leaving 11 bases between the germline ends. Germline V gene lookup returns CDR1 MNHEY and CDR2 SVGEGT. The CDR3 extends over 14 amino acids. The CDR3 coding sequence is TGTGCCAGCAGTTGGTCGGGGACATACAATGAGCAGTTCTTC. It codes for CASSWSGTYNEQFF.

The chain joins TRBV6-5 to TRBJ2-1; D is perhaps TRBD2 (7 bases). From germline, CDR1 is MNHEY and CDR2 SVGAGI. The CDR3 spans 16 residues. The ends were cut back, 2 bases at V and 4 bases at J, with 15 bases in the middle. The CDR3 bases are TGTGCCAGCAGTTACGGGGGGGCAGGGAGGTACAATGAGCAGTTCTTC. This sequence encodes CASSYGGAGRYNEQFF.

The rearrangement joins TRBV6-2 or TRBV6-3 to TRBJ1-1, with D maybe TRBD1 (5 bases). Trimming pared 6 bases from V and 1 base from J, leaving 15 bases between. The V gene's germline CDR1 is MNHEY and CDR2 SVGEGT. This CDR3 has 15 amino acids. CDR3 protein: CASSFRDGTNTEAFF. The CDR3 nucleotides read TGTGCCAGCAGCTTCCGGGACGGAACGAACACTGAAGCTTTCTTT.

The J gene is TRBJ2-2, the V gene TRBV7-3, with no clear D. The CDR3 contains 12 residues. Germline values: CDR1 SGHTA, CDR2 FQGTGA. Trimming took 3 bases from V and 7 from J, leaving 6 bases between them. The CDR3 loop reads CASSFWDGELFF. CDR3 DNA: TGTGCCAGCAGCTTTTGGGACGGGGAGCTGTTTTTT.

The gene calls are TRBV18 and TRBJ2-3; 8 nucleotides match TRBD1. Trimming cost V 1 base and J 3 bases; bases outside gene matches: 3. The CDR3 consists of 15 residues. Germline V gene data show CDR1 as KGHSH and CDR2 as LQKENI. CDR3 bases: TGTGCCAGCTCACCACGGGACAGGCCTACAGATACGCAGTATTTT. Translated: CASSPRDRPTDTQYF.

The J gene is TRBJ1-5, the V gene TRBV6-2 or TRBV6-3, with TRBD1 as a possible D gene (6 bases). Deletions cut 4 bases from V and 4 bases from J, with 8 bases between. The CDR3 contains 13 residues. CDR1 and CDR2 from the germline V gene are MNHEY and SVGEGT. The CDR3 DNA follows: TGTGCCAGCAGTTGGACAGCGAATCAGCCCCAGCATTTT. Amino acids: CASSWTANQPQHF.

The chain employs TRBV7-2 and TRBJ2-2; 10 positions match TRBD1. The CDR3 loop spans 16 amino acids. Germline CDR1 is SGHTA and CDR2 is FQGNSA. The J segment lost 5 bases and the V segment lost 0 bases, leaving 3 bases of the junction unmatched. CDR3 protein: CASSLAGTGVTGELFF. The CDR3 region has the DNA TGTGCCAGCAGCTTAGCGGGGACAGGGGTAACCGGGGAGCTGTTTTTT.

The sample holds many counts of this clonotype. The rearrangement links TRBV6-2 or TRBV6-3 to TRBJ2-1; possible D gene TRBD2, 6 bases. This CDR3 spans 14 amino acids. With 6 bases removed from V and 8 bases from J, the gap between germline ends came to 17 bases. Germline loops: CDR1 MNHEY, CDR2 SVGEGT. CDR3 in DNA: TGTGCCAGCAGCCTTGGGGGGTTTGTCGATGAGCAGTTCTTC. It codes for CASSLGGFVDEQFF.